The 3 T cell receptor beta chains below were found in one sample sequenced in a study of T cell responses to AZD1222 COVID-19 vaccine. Sequencing used immunoSEQ multiplex PCR; TCRdb keeps in-frame clones, though not all of them. The data contain under 130,000 clones, roughly nine tenths of them singletons. The sample in question was peripheral blood, obtained 28 days after the second AZD1222 dose. The receptor source for this set is an adult who received the AZD1222 COVID-19 vaccine.

This chain connects TRBV29-1 to TRBJ1-2; no clear D gene. Germline lookup yields CDR1 SQVTM and CDR2 ANQGSEA. V was trimmed by 1 base and J by 5 bases, leaving 8 bases between them. This CDR3 has 12 amino acids. As DNA, the CDR3 is TGCAGCGTTGAAGGTGGGGATTATGGCTACACCTTC. It translates to CSVEGGDYGYTF.

The chain recombines TRBV10-1 with TRBJ2-1; D may be TRBD2 (6 bases). V was shortened by 10 bases and J by 2 bases, with 15 bases between the two germline ends. Germline V CDR1 and CDR2: WNHNN, SYGVQD (reference sequence). The CDR3 sequence is 14 residues long. Here the CDR3 DNA reads TGCGCCAACCTTGGTAGGGAGGCCTACAATGAGCAGTTCTTC. Translating it yields CANLGREAYNEQFF.

CDR3 residues: CAISEGLAVSNEQFF. In DNA form, the CDR3 reads TGTGCCATCAGTGAGGGACTAGCGGTAAGCAATGAGCAGTTCTTC. The chain employs TRBV10-3 and TRBJ2-1, with 10 bases matching TRBD2. The length of the CDR3 is 15 residues. Looked up from germline, CDR1 is ENHRY and CDR2 is SYGVKD. The V segment lost 2 bases and the J segment 6 bases; nucleotides outside the gene matches: 4.